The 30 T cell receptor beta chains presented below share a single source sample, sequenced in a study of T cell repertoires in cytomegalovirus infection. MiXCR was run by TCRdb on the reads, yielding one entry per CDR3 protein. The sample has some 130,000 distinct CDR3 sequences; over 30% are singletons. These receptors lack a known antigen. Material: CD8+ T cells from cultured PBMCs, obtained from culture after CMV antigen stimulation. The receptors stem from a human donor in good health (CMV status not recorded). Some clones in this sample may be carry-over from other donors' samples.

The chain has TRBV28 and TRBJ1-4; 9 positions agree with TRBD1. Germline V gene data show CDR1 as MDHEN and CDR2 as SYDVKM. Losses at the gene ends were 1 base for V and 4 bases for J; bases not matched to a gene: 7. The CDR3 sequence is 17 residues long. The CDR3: CASSLLTGGEDNEKLFF. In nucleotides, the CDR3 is TGTGCCAGCAGTTTATTAACAGGGGGCGAAGATAATGAAAAACTGTTTTTT. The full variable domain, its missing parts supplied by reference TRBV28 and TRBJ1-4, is DVKVTQSSRYLVKRTGEKVFLECVQDMDHENMFWYRQDPGLGLRLIYFSYDVKMKEKGDIPEGYSVSREKKERFSLILESASTNQTSMYLCASSLLTGGEDNEKLFFGSGTQLSVL.

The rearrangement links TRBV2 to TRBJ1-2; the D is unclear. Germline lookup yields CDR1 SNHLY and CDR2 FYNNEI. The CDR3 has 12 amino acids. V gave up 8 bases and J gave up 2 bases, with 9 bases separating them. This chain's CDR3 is CASGVVNYGYTF. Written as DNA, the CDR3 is TGTGCCAGCGGGGTGGTGAACTATGGCTACACCTTC.

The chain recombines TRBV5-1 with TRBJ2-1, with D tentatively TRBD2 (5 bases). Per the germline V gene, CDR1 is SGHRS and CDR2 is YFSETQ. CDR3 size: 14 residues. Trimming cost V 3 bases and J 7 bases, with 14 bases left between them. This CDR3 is CASSSWTAGNEQFF. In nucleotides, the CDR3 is TGCGCCAGCAGCTCCTGGACTGCTGGGAATGAGCAGTTCTTC.

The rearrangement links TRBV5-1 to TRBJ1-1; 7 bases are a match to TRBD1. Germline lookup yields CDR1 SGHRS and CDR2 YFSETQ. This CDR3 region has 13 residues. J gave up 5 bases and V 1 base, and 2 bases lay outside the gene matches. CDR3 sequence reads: CASSLHRGTEAFF. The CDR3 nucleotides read TGCGCCAGCAGCTTGCACAGGGGAACTGAAGCTTTCTTT. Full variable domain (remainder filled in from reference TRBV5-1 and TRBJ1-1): KAGVTQTPRYLIKTRGQQVTLSCSPISGHRSVSWYQQTPGQGLQFLFEYFSETQRNKGNFPGRFSGRQFSNSRSEMNVSTLELGDSALYLCASSLHRGTEAFFGQGTRLTVV.

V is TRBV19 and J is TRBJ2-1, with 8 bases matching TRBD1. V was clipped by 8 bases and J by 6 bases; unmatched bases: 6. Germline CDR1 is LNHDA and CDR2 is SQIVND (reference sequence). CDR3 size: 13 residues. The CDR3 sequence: CASSNRGFNEQFF. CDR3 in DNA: TGTGCCAGTTCTAACAGGGGGTTCAATGAGCAGTTCTTC.

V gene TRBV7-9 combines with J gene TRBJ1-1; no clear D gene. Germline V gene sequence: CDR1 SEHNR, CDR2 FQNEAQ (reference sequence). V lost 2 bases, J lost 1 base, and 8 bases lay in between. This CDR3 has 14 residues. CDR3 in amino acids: CASSLWSENTEAFF. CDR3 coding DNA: TGTGCCAGCAGCTTATGGTCAGAGAACACTGAAGCTTTCTTT.

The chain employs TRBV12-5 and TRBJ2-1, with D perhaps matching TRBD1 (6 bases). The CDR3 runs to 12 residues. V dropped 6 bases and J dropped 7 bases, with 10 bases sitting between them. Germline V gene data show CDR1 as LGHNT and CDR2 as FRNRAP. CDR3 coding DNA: TGTGCTAGTGGCTCGCAGGGGAATGAGCAGTTCTTC. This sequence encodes CASGSQGNEQFF.

CDR3 in amino acids: CASSIRGGNQPQHF. The CDR3 DNA reads TGTGCCAGTAGTATACGGGGTGGCAATCAGCCCCAGCATTTT. This chain links TRBV19 with TRBJ1-5; D not resolved. CDR1 is LNHDA and CDR2 is SQIVND in the germline V gene (reference sequence). The CDR3 length is 14 residues. The germline V and J ends were trimmed by 2 bases and 2 bases, with 7 bases remaining between them.

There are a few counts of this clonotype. The CDR3 here is CASSPGVYNSPLHF. The CDR3 bases are TGTGCCAGCAGCCCTGGGGTCTATAATTCACCCCTCCACTTT. This rearrangement joins TRBV7-3 to TRBJ1-6; D is undetermined. Looked up from germline, CDR1 is SGHTA and CDR2 is FQGTGA. This CDR3 is built from 14 residues. V was trimmed by 5 bases and J by 3 bases, leaving 8 bases between them. The complete variable domain, with remaining parts taken from reference TRBV7-3 and TRBJ1-6, reads GAGVSQTPSNKVTEKGKYVELRCDPISGHTALYWYRQSLGQGPEFLIYFQGTGAADDSGLPNDRFFAVRPEGSVSTLKIQRTERGDSAVYLCASSPGVYNSPLHFGNGTRLTVT.

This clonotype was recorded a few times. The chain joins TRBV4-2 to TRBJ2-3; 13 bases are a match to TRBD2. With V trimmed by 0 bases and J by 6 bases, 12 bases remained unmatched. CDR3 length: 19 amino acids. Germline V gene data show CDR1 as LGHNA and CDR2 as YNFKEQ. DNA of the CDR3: TGTGCCAGCAGCCAAGAAATTGGCCTACTAGCGGGGGGGCACGATACGCAGTATTTT. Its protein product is CASSQEIGLLAGGHDTQYF.

In DNA, the CDR3 is TGTGCCAGCAGCCTACGTCCCGGCTTTGAAGCTTTCTTT. Amino acids: CASSLRPGFEAFF. The gene calls are TRBV7-6 and TRBJ1-1; D is undetermined. Germline V lookup: CDR1 SGHVS, CDR2 FNYEAQ. Trimming removed 5 bases from V and 7 bases from J, with 14 bases in between. The CDR3 covers 13 residues. Combining the CDR3 with reference TRBV7-6 and TRBJ1-1 gives the whole variable domain GAGVSQSPRYKVTKRGQDVALRCDPISGHVSLYWYRQALGQGPEFLTYFNYEAQQDKSGLPNDRFSAERPEGSISTLTIQRTEQRDSAMYRCASSLRPGFEAFFGQGTRLTVV.

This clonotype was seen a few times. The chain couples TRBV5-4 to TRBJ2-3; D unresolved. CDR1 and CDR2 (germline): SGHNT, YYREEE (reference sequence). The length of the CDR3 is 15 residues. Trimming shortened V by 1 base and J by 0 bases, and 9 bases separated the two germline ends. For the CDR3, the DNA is TGTGCCAGCAGCTTGCTGCAGTCTAGCACAGATACGCAGTATTTT. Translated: CASSLLQSSTDTQYF.

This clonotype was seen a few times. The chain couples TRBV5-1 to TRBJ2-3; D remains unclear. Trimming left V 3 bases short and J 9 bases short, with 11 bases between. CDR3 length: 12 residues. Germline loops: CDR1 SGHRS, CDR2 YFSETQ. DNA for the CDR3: TGCGCCAGCAGCTCCACACGTAAAACGCAGTATTTT. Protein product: CASSSTRKTQYF.

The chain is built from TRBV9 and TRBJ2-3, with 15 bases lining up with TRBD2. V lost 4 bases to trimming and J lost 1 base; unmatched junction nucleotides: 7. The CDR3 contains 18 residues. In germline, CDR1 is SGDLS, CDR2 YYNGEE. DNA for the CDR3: TGTGCCAGCAGCTCCGGACTAGCGGGGGGGCCCGGCACAGATACGCAGTATTTT. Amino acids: CASSSGLAGGPGTDTQYF.

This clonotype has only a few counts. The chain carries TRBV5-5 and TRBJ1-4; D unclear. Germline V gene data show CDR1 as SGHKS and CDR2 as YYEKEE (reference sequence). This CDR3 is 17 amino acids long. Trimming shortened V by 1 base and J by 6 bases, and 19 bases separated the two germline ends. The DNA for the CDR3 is TGTGCCAGCAGCTTGAGTCGTGGGTTCTTAACCGATGAAAAACTGTTTTTT. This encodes CASSLSRGFLTDEKLFF.

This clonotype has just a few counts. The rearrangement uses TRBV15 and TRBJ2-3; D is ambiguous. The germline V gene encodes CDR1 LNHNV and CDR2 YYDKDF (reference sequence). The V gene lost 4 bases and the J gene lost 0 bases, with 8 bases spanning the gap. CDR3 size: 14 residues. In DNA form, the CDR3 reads TGTGCCACCAGCATTATACCTAGCACAGATACGCAGTATTTT. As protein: CATSIIPSTDTQYF.

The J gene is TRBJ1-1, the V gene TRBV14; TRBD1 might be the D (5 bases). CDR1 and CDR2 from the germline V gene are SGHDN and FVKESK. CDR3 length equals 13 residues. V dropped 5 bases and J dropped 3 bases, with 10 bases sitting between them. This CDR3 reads CASSAWGDTEAFF. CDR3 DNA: TGTGCCAGCAGCGCTTGGGGGGACACTGAAGCTTTCTTT.

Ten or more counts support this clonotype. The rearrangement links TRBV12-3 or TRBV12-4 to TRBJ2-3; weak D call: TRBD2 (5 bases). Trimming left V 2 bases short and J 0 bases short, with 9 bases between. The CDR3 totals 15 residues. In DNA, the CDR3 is TGTGCCAGCAGTTTATTGACTACTAGCACAGATACGCAGTATTTT. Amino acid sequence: CASSLLTTSTDTQYF.

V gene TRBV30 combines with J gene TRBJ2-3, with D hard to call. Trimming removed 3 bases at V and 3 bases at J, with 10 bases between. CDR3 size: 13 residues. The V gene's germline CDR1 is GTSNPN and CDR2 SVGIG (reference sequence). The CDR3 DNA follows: TGTGCCTGGAGGGCGGACGGAACAGATACGCAGTATTTT. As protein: CAWRADGTDTQYF.

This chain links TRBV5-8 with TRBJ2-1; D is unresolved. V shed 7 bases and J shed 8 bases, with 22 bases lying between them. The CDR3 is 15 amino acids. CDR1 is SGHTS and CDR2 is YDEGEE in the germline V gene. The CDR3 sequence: CASGNGIVVVDEQFF. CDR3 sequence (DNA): TGTGCCAGCGGCAATGGGATTGTGGTGGTGGATGAGCAGTTCTTC.

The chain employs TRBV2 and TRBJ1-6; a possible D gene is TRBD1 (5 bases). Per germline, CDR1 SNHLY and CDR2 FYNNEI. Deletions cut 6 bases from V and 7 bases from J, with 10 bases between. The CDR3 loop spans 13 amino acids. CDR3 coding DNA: TGTGCCAGCAGGGAGGGGCACAATTCACCCCTCCACTTT. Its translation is CASREGHNSPLHF. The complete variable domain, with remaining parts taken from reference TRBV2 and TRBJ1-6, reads EPEVTQTPSHQVTQMGQEVILRCVPISNHLYFYWYRQILGQKVEFLVSFYNNEISEKSEIFDDQFSVERPDGSNFTLKIRSTKLEDSAMYFCASREGHNSPLHFGNGTRLTVT.

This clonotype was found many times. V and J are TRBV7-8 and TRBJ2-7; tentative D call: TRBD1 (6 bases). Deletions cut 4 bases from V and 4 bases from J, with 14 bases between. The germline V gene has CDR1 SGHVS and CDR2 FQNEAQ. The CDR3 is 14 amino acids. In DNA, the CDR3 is TGTGCCAGCAGCTCCCCTGGGACACGGTACGAGCAGTACTTC. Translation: CASSSPGTRYEQYF.

The CDR3 bases are TGTGCCAGCAGCTTAGGGACAGGGGCCGAGCAGTACTTC. Translating gives CASSLGTGAEQYF. The chain has TRBV7-6 and TRBJ2-7; 9 positions agree with TRBD1. CDR1 SGHVS and CDR2 FNYEAQ come from the germline V gene. J gave up 6 bases and V 1 base, and 1 base lay outside the gene matches. This CDR3 spans 13 amino acids.

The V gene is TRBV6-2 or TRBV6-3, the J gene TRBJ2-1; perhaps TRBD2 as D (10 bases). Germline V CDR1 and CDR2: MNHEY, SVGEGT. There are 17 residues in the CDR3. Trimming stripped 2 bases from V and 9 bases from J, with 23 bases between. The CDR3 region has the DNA TGTGCCAGCAGTTACGGGTGGGCTAGCGGGGGACAGGGTGAGCAGTTCTTC. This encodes CASSYGWASGGQGEQFF.

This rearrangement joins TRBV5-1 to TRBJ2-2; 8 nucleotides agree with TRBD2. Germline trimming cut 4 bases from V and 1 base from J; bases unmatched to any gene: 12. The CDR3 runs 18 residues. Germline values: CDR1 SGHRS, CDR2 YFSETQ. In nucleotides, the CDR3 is TGCGCCAGCAGCCTATTGAGCGGGGGCGTCTGGAACACCGGGGAGCTGTTTTTT. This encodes CASSLLSGGVWNTGELFF.

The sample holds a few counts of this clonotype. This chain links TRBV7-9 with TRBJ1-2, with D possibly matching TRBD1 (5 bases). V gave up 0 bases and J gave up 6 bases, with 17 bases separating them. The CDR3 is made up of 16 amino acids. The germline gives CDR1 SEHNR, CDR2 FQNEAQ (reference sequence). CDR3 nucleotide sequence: TGTGCCAGCAGCTTAGCCGCGGGACGGAAGAGCGATGGCTACACCTTC. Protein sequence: CASSLAAGRKSDGYTF.

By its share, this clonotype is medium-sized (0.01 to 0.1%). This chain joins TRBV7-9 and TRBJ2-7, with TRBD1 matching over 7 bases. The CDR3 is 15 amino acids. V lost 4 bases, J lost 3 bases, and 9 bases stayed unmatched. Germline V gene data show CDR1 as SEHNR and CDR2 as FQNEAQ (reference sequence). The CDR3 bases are TGTGCCAGCAGCTACCCTTGGGACAGCTTCTACGAGCAGTACTTC. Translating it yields CASSYPWDSFYEQYF.

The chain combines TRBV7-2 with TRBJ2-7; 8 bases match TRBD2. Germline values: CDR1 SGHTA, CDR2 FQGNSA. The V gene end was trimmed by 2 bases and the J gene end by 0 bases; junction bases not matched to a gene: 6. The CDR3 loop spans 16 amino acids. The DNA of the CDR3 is TGTGCCAGCAGCTTACCAACTAGCGGTAGCTCCTACGAGCAGTACTTC. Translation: CASSLPTSGSSYEQYF.

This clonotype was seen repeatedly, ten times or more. The CDR3: CASSVLGWDNSYEQYF. The CDR3 nucleotides are TGTGCCAGCAGTGTCCTTGGGTGGGACAACTCCTACGAGCAGTACTTC. The chain is built from TRBV6-1 and TRBJ2-7; D is perhaps TRBD1 (6 bases). The ends were cut back, 4 bases at V and 0 bases at J, with 16 bases in the middle. This CDR3 region has 16 residues. Germline CDR1 and CDR2: MNHNS and SASEGT.

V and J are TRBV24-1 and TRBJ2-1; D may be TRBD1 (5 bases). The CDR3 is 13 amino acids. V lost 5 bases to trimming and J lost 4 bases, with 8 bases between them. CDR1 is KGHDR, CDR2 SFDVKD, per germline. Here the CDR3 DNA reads TGTGCCACCAGTGGCACAGGTTACAATGAGCAGTTCTTC. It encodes CATSGTGYNEQFF.